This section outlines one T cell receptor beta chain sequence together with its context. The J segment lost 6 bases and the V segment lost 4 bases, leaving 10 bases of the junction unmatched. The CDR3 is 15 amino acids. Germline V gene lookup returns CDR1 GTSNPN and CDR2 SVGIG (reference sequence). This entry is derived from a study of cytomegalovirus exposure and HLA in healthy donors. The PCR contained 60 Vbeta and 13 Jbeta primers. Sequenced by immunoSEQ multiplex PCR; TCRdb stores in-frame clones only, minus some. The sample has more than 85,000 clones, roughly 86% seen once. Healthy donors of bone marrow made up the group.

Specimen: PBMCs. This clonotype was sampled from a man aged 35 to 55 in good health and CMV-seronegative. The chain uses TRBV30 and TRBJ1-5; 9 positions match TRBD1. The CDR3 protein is CAWNRGREVGQPQHF. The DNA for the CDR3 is TGTGCCTGGAACAGGGGGCGGGAGGTCGGTCAGCCCCAGCATTTT.